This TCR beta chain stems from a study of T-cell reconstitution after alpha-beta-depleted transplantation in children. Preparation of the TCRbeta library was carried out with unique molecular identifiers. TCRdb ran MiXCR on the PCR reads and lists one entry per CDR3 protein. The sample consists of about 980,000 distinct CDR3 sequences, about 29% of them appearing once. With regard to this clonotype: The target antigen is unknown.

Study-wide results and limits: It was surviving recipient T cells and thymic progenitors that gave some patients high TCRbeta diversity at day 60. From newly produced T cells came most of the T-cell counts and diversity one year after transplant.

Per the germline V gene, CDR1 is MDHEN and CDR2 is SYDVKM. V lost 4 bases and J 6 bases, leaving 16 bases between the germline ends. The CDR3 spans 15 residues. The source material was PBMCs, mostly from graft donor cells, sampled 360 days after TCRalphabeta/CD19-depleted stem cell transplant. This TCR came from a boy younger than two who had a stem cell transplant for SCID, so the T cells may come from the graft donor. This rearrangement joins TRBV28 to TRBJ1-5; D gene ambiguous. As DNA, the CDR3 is TGTGCCAGCAGTTCCCGGGGTCCCCTCCCTCAGCCCCAGCATTTT. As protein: CASSSRGPLPQPQHF.